This passage covers 27 T cell receptor beta chains from one sample sequenced in a study of shared clonotypes between healthy human individuals (TCRdb year 2020). Library prep was done by the immunoSEQ multiplex PCR assay. The clones in this table, taken by TCRdb from immuneACCESS, are in-frame only. Not every clone is retained; where verified, under half of the shortfall comes from an unresolved V gene, and the cause of the rest is unknown. The sample table records about 460,000 clones; approximately 80% of these occur just once. The ten largest clones capture about 12% of the sample. The material sequenced was PBMCs. All receptors derive from a woman aged 40 to 50 in good health. Some clones in this sample may be carry-over from other donors' samples.

J is TRBJ2-1 and V is TRBV30; the match to TRBD2 covers 10 bases. V gave up 2 bases and J gave up 7 bases; unmatched junction bases: 5. Germline V CDR1 and CDR2: GTSNPN, SVGIG (reference sequence). The CDR3 consists of 14 residues. This CDR3 is CAWSPGLATNEQFF. The CDR3 DNA follows: TGTGCCTGGAGTCCGGGACTAGCGACGAATGAGCAGTTCTTC. Full variable domain (outside the CDR3, taken from reference TRBV30 and TRBJ2-1): SQTIHQWPATLVQPVGSPLSLECTVEGTSNPNLYWYRQAAGRGLQLLFYSVGIGQISSEVPQNLSASRPQDRQFILSSKKLLLSDSGFYLCAWSPGLATNEQFFGPGTRLTVL.

This clone was seen only once. The rearrangement uses TRBV6-6 and TRBJ2-6; D unclear. V lost 6 bases and J 1 base, leaving 7 bases between the germline ends. This CDR3 comprises 14 residues. Germline lookup yields CDR1 MNHNY and CDR2 SVGAGI (reference sequence). DNA for the CDR3: TGTGCCAGCAGAAGCTATTCTGGGGCCAACGTCCTGACTTTC. Encoded protein: CASRSYSGANVLTF.

This clone appeared once. The chain employs TRBV7-9 and TRBJ2-6; 9 bases map to TRBD1. The CDR3 covers 17 residues. Trimming removed 1 base from V and 3 bases from J; junction bases left unmatched: 4. Germline CDR1 reads SEHNR; CDR2 reads FQNEAQ (reference sequence). CDR3 amino acids: CASSLVTGGIGANVLTF. CDR3 in DNA: TGTGCCAGCAGCTTAGTGACAGGGGGAATTGGGGCCAACGTCCTGACTTTC.

The rearrangement uses TRBV4-1 and TRBJ2-3, with 8 bases aligning to TRBD1. Per the germline V gene, CDR1 is MGHRA and CDR2 is YSYEKL. V shed 0 bases, J shed 4 bases, and the junction held 3 bases outside the gene matches. The CDR3 is made up of 15 amino acids. CDR3 coding DNA: TGCGCCAGCAGCCAAGATAGGACAGGGCCAGATACGCAGTATTTT. It yields the protein CASSQDRTGPDTQYF.

This clone was detected a few times. The chain uses TRBV23-1 and TRBJ2-7, with D possibly TRBD1 on 5 matching bases. TRBV23-1 is given ORF status, its function remaining uncertain. CDR3 length equals 14 residues. The germline V and J ends were trimmed by 3 bases and 2 bases, with 11 bases remaining between them. The CDR3 bases are TGCGCCAGCAGTCATCCCGACAGAGCCTACGAGCAGTACTTC. This translates into CASSHPDRAYEQYF.

At least ten counts were recorded for this clone. Other DNA sequences within the sample encode an identical CDR3. This chain connects TRBV25-1 to TRBJ2-1, with 8 bases aligning to TRBD1. From germline, CDR1 is MGHDK and CDR2 SYGVNS. The CDR3 covers 14 residues. The V and J ends lost 10 bases and 4 bases, in that order; junction bases with no gene match: 9. CDR3 nucleotides: TGTGCCACCTACGGACAGGGTGGTTACAATGAGCAGTTCTTC. Translation gives CATYGQGGYNEQFF.

Points on this clone: This likely reflects a read error, since a far larger clone is one base away. The V call is TRBV5-6, the J call TRBJ2-1; 9 nucleotides align to TRBD1. Germline CDR1 is SGHDT and CDR2 is YYEEEE. The length of the CDR3 is 15 residues. Trimming took 7 bases from V and 3 from J; bases not matched to a gene: 8. The CDR3, as DNA: TGTGCCAGCGGCCCAGGGGACAGGGACTACAATGAGCAGTTCTTC. Encoded protein: CASGPGDRDYNEQFF.

V usage is TRBV5-1 and J usage is TRBJ2-1; D is uncertain. The germline V and J ends were trimmed by 6 bases and 5 bases, with 15 bases remaining between them. Germline CDR1 reads SGHRS; CDR2 reads YFSETQ. This CDR3 contains 14 residues. CDR3 nucleotides: TGCGCCAGCACCGAGCAGGCGGCGAACAATGAGCAGTTCTTC. Its translation is CASTEQAANNEQFF.

This rearrangement joins TRBV27 to TRBJ2-7, with 7 bases fitting TRBD1. The length of the CDR3 is 16 residues. Germline V gene data show CDR1 as MNHEY and CDR2 as SMNVEV (reference sequence). V dropped 5 bases and J dropped 3; count of bases not matched to a gene: 13. CDR3 nucleotides: TGTGCCAGCAGTCCCTCACAGACAGGGTATCGCTACGAGCAGTACTTC. It is translated as CASSPSQTGYRYEQYF.

This chain links TRBV27 with TRBJ1-1; TRBD1 might be the D (5 bases). The CDR3 runs 15 residues. Germline V CDR1 and CDR2: MNHEY, SMNVEV (reference sequence). Trimming stripped 5 bases from V and 6 bases from J, with 19 bases between. CDR3 sequence: CASSGGTYRYSEAFF. CDR3 coding DNA: TGTGCCAGCAGTGGCGGGACTTATCGTTATTCTGAAGCTTTCTTT.

Concerning this clone itself: One end of the junction does not line up with germline, which may come from a read error. This chain uses TRBV4-3 with TRBJ1-2; D is perhaps TRBD1 (5 bases). This CDR3 is built from 14 residues. From germline, CDR1 is LGHNA and CDR2 YSLEER. The CDR3 DNA is TGCGCCAGCAGCCTGACAGAAACTAACTATGGCCACACCTTC. Its translation: CASSLTETNYGHTF.

This chain connects TRBV10-3 to TRBJ1-3; D is unresolved. This CDR3 spans 11 amino acids. CDR1 and CDR2 from the germline V gene are ENHRY and SYGVKD. Trimming removed 4 bases at V and 4 bases at J, with 2 bases between. The CDR3 nucleotides are TGTGCCATCAGTGCGGGAAACACCATATATTTT. Translated: CAISAGNTIYF.

This rearrangement joins TRBV27 to TRBJ2-7, with D possibly being TRBD1 (5 bases). CDR1 is MNHEY and CDR2 is SMNVEV in the germline V gene (reference sequence). The CDR3 is 18 amino acids. The ends were cut back, 5 bases at V and 3 bases at J, with 26 bases in the middle. CDR3 nucleotides: TGTGCCAGCAGTATCCCCGTATCCCTTCCCTACACAGGCTACGAGCAGTACTTC. Translating gives CASSIPVSLPYTGYEQYF.

V gene TRBV7-7 combines with J gene TRBJ2-1; 7 bases line up with TRBD2. V shed 1 base and J 5 bases; nucleotides not matched to a gene: 5. The CDR3 spans 15 residues. Germline CDR1 SSHAT, CDR2 FNYEAQ (reference sequence). In DNA form, the CDR3 reads TGTGCCAGCAGCTTAGGGACTAGTCGGAACAATGAGCAGTTCTTC. Encoded protein: CASSLGTSRNNEQFF. Supplemented by reference TRBV7-7 and TRBJ2-1, the full variable domain reads GAGVSQSPRYKVTKRGQDVTLRCDPISSHATLYWYQQALGQGPEFLTYFNYEAQPDKSGLPSDRFSAERPEGSISTLTIQRTEQRDSAMYRCASSLGTSRNNEQFFGPGTRLTVL.

On this clone itself: A far larger clone lies a single base away; this is likely a read error. The identical CDR3 is also encoded by other nucleotide sequences in the sample. The chain is built from TRBV30 and TRBJ2-3; the D is unclear. The DNA end lines up better with TRBJ1-5; the J call may be wrong. The CDR3 consists of 12 residues. Germline CDR1 and CDR2: GTSNPN and SVGIG (reference sequence). CDR3 loop: CAWSTSTDTQHF. CDR3 DNA: TGTGCCTGGAGCACAAGCACAGATACGCAGCATTTT.

This clone showed up just a few times. V and J are TRBV30 and TRBJ1-1; 8 positions match TRBD1. The CDR3 extends over 13 amino acids. Germline V gives CDR1 GTSNPN, CDR2 SVGIG (reference sequence). V lost 4 bases, J lost 4 bases, and 5 bases stayed unmatched. For the CDR3, the DNA is TGTGCCTGGAAGACAGGGGACGGCACTGAAGCTTTCTTT. Translated, it gives CAWKTGDGTEAFF.

This clone was seen only a few times. The V call is TRBV5-4, the J call TRBJ2-3; TRBD2 aligns across 10 bases. J gave up 4 bases and V 4 bases, and 6 bases lay outside the gene matches. Germline V gives CDR1 SGHNT, CDR2 YYREEE (reference sequence). This CDR3 comprises 15 residues. CDR3 nucleotide sequence: TGTGCCAGCAGCGGGCTAGCGGGAGTTGCAGATACGCAGTATTTT. Protein product: CASSGLAGVADTQYF.

Details on this clone: Distinct nucleotide sequences in the sample also encode this CDR3. The chain couples TRBV27 to TRBJ2-1; 15 positions match TRBD2. The V gene end was trimmed by 2 bases and the J gene end by 7 bases; junction bases not matched to a gene: 0. CDR3 length equals 15 residues. The V gene's germline CDR1 is MNHEY and CDR2 SMNVEV (reference sequence). The CDR3 DNA is TGTGCCAGCAGTTTAGGGACTAGCGGGAGGAATGAGCAGTTCTTC. Protein: CASSLGTSGRNEQFF.

As to this clone: The DNA is omitted, as the CDR3 cannot be located on it reliably, and the CDR3 follows TCRdb's listing. The chain carries TRBV12-1 and TRBJ2-7; whether TRBD2, the table's D call, matches the DNA was not checked. TRBV12-1 has pseudogene status. The CDR3 has 15 amino acids, counting both end residues. This chain's CDR3 is CASSLWGSGSCEQYF.

This sequence joins TRBV10-3 and TRBJ2-7; D remains unclear. The CDR3 extends over 14 amino acids. V was clipped by 2 bases and J by 3 bases, with 11 bases between them. Germline V CDR1 and CDR2: ENHRY, SYGVKD. The CDR3 loop reads CAISEQVLGYEQYF. As DNA, the CDR3 is TGTGCCATCAGTGAGCAGGTATTAGGCTACGAGCAGTACTTC.

The J gene is TRBJ1-1, the V gene TRBV6-5; D unclear. This CDR3 has 15 residues. Trimming removed 5 bases from V and 1 base from J, with 14 bases in between. Germline CDR1 reads MNHEY; CDR2 reads SVGAGI. This chain's CDR3 is CASSTRTVGNTEAFF. The CDR3 region has the DNA TGTGCCAGCAGTACCCGGACGGTGGGGAACACTGAAGCTTTCTTT.

The V and J genes are TRBV7-3 and TRBJ2-7, with 7 bases matching TRBD1. V gave up 5 bases and J gave up 2 bases; unmatched junction bases: 9. The V gene's germline CDR1 is SGHTA and CDR2 FQGTGA. CDR3 length equals 15 residues. DNA of the CDR3: TGTGCCAGCAGCCCGTCAGGGGGACAAGCCTACGAGCAGTACTTC. It encodes CASSPSGGQAYEQYF.

This clone appeared many times. J is TRBJ2-1 and V is TRBV10-3; 12 bases agree with TRBD2. The junction had 1 base not matched to a gene; V was cut back by 8 bases and J by 5 bases. Germline values: CDR1 ENHRY, CDR2 SYGVKD. The CDR3 runs to 13 residues. The CDR3, as DNA: TGTGCCATCGGACTAGCGGGAAACAATGAGCAGTTCTTC. Protein product: CAIGLAGNNEQFF.

To note about this clone: A far larger clone is one base from this, pointing to a likely read error. This CDR3 is also generated by other DNA sequences in the sample. CDR3 loop: CASSNGQGHQPQHF. CDR3 sequence (DNA): TGTGCCAGCAGTAACGGACAAGGACATCAGCCCCAGCATTTT. This chain joins TRBV25-1 and TRBJ1-5, with D maybe TRBD1 (5 bases). The CDR3 consists of 14 residues. Trimming pared 5 bases from V and 5 bases from J, leaving 13 bases between. Germline V gene data show CDR1 as MGHDK and CDR2 as SYGVNS. The entire variable domain, with the rest obtained from reference TRBV25-1 and TRBJ1-5, is as follows: EADIYQTPRYLVIGTGKKITLECSQTMGHDKMYWYQQDPGMELHLIHYSYGVNSTEKGDLSSESTVSRIRTEHFPLTLESARPSHTSQYLCASSNGQGHQPQHFGDGTRLSIL.

CDR3 protein: CASSEDPSGSSEQYF. The CDR3 region has the DNA TGTGCCAGCAGTGAAGACCCTAGCGGGAGCTCCGAGCAGTACTTC. J is TRBJ2-7 and V is TRBV2, with TRBD2 matching 10 bases. CDR3 length equals 15 residues. Germline CDR1 is SNHLY and CDR2 is FYNNEI. The trim removed 1 base at V and 6 bases at J, leaving 6 bases unmatched.

The chain joins TRBV18 to TRBJ2-7, with unresolved D. The germline V gene encodes CDR1 KGHSH and CDR2 LQKENI. There are 14 residues in the CDR3. Trimming took off 2 bases at V and 5 bases at J, with 13 bases between the two ends. The CDR3 nucleotides read TGTGCCAGCTCACCAGGCCCGGCAGGAGACGAGCAGTACTTC. This translates into CASSPGPAGDEQYF.

The CDR3 DNA reads as TGTGCCAGCAGAATATTGGGGACCACATCCTACAATGAGCAGTTCTTC. Translating it yields CASRILGTTSYNEQFF. V gene TRBV27 combines with J gene TRBJ2-1; D is tentatively TRBD1 or TRBD2 (5 bases each). The ends were cut back, 6 bases at V and 1 base at J, with 16 bases in the middle. CDR3 length: 16 residues. CDR1 MNHEY and CDR2 SMNVEV come from the germline V gene (reference sequence).